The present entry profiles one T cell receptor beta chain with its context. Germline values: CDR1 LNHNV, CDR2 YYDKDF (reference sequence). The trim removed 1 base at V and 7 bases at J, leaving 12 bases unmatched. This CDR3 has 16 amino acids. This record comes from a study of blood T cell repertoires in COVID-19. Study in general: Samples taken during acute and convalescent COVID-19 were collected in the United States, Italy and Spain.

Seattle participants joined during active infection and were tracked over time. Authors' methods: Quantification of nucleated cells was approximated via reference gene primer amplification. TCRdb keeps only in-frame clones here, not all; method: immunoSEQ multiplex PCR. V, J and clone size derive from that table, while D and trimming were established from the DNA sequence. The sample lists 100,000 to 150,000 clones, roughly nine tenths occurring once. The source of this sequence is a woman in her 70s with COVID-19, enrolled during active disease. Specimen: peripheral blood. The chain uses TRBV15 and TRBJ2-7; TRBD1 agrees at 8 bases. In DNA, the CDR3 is TGTGCCACCAGCAGAGGGTTGGACAGGGACCTTGAAGAGCAGTACTTC. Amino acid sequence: CATSRGLDRDLEEQYF.